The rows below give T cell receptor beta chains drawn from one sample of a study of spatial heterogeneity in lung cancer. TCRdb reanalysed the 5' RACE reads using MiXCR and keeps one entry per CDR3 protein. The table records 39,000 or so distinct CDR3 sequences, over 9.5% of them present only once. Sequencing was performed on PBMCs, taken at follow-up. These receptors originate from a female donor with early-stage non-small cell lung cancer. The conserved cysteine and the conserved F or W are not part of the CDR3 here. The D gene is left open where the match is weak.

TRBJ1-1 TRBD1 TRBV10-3 ASRTGDTEAF
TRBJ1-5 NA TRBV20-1 SARDLKGGIEGNQPQH
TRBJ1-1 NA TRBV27 ASSLGGTQGRAF
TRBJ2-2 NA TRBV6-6 ASSRRGTGELF
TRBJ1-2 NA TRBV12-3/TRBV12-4 ASSSWSSNYGYT
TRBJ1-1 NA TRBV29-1 SVGQLGTEAF
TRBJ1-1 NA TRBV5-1 ASSVREGNTEAF
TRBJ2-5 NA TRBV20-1 SARAQETQY
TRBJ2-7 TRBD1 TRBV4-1 ASSQEQGLNYEQY
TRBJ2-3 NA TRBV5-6 ASSLRGFTDTQY
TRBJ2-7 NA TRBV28 ASSFVGGSYEQY
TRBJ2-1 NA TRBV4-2 ASSQAPLMSMDSYNEQF
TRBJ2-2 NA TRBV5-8 ASSPGQNTGELF
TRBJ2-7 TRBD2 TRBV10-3 AISGGLAGIYEQY
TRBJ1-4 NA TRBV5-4 ASSLAGEADYEKLF
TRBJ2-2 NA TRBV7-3 ASSPGRVRTGELF
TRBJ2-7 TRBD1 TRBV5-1 ASSQGAGTVNYEQY